These 14 T cell receptor beta chains were all obtained from the same sample, sequenced in a study of long-term antiretroviral therapy in people with HIV. They ran version v3.0 of the immunoSEQ assay at survey level. This table comes from immunoSEQ multiplex PCR, and its TCRdb copy is limited to in-frame clones, with some not included. This table has under 50,000 clones, 75% to 90% appearing once. Sequencing used unsorted PBMCs, obtained just before starting antiretroviral therapy. These receptors were taken from a woman aged 18-35 years with HIV.

This chain connects TRBV28 to TRBJ2-3; 12 bases map to TRBD2. V was pared by 8 bases and J by 6 bases, with 9 bases of the junction left unmatched. The CDR3 extends over 15 amino acids. Germline CDR1 is MDHEN and CDR2 is SYDVKM. The CDR3: CASFPLAGGPDTQYF. The CDR3 coding sequence is TGTGCCAGCTTTCCTCTAGCGGGAGGGCCGGATACGCAGTATTTT.

The chain's CDR3 is CASSFRNEQFF. The CDR3 coding sequence is TGCGCCAGCAGCTTTCGCAATGAGCAGTTCTTC. V is TRBV5-1 and J is TRBJ2-1; D is uncertain. The CDR3 sequence is 11 residues long. V lost 2 bases, J lost 6 bases, and 3 bases lay in between. The germline V gene has CDR1 SGHRS and CDR2 YFSETQ.

The J gene is TRBJ2-7, the V gene TRBV5-6, with D possibly TRBD1 on 5 matching bases. CDR3 length equals 15 residues. Germline values: CDR1 SGHDT, CDR2 YYEEEE. V shed 7 bases and J shed 6 bases, with 23 bases lying between them. CDR3 region: CASGYSLPRGLEQYF. The CDR3 nucleotides are TGTGCCAGCGGATATAGCCTGCCTAGGGGCCTCGAGCAGTACTTC. The whole variable domain, remainder taken from reference TRBV5-6 and TRBJ2-7, is DAGVTQSPTHLIKTRGQQVTLRCSPKSGHDTVSWYQQALGQGPQFIFQYYEEEERQRGNFPDRFSGHQFPNYSSELNVNALLLGDSALYLCASGYSLPRGLEQYFGPGTRLTVT.

The V call is TRBV7-2, the J call TRBJ2-7; D is tentatively TRBD1 or TRBD2 (5 bases each). There are 16 residues in the CDR3. Germline V gene sequence: CDR1 SGHTA, CDR2 FQGNSA. Trimming took off 4 bases at V and 5 bases at J, with 21 bases between the two ends. In nucleotides, the CDR3 is TGTGCCAGCAGCTCCACACAGGTGGCCTGGCGGGACGAGCAGTACTTC. Translating gives CASSSTQVAWRDEQYF.

This chain uses TRBV5-1 with TRBJ1-1, with TRBD1 identical over 7 bases. With V trimmed by 4 bases and J by 14 bases, 17 bases remained unmatched. The germline gives CDR1 SGHRS, CDR2 YFSETQ. The CDR3 runs to 14 residues. Written as DNA, the CDR3 is TGCGCCAGCAGCCAACGTGACAGGGCGTCCTACACGTTCTTT. As protein: CASSQRDRASYTFF.

The gene calls are TRBV30 and TRBJ2-7; no clear D. Germline V gives CDR1 GTSNPN, CDR2 SVGIG (reference sequence). The CDR3 is 12 residues long. V was cut by 3 bases and J by 2 bases, with 8 bases left in between. The DNA of the CDR3 is TGTGCCTGGAGCGTAGGAGCCTACGAGCAGTACTTC. Its translation: CAWSVGAYEQYF.

This chain links TRBV6-6 with TRBJ1-5; possible D gene TRBD1, 6 bases. This CDR3 spans 15 amino acids. V lost 3 bases to trimming and J lost 6 bases, with 15 bases between them. Germline loops: CDR1 MNHNY, CDR2 SVGAGI (reference sequence). CDR3 coding DNA: TGTGCCAGCAGTTATGCCATCAGGGGAACTCAGCCCCAGCATTTT. Protein sequence: CASSYAIRGTQPQHF.

The chain combines TRBV28 with TRBJ2-7; maybe TRBD2 (5 bases). Germline V gives CDR1 MDHEN, CDR2 SYDVKM. The CDR3 length is 15 residues. Trimming left V 6 bases short and J 2 bases short, with 17 bases between. CDR3 in amino acids: CASRPLSGQTYEQYF. CDR3 nucleotides: TGTGCCAGCAGGCCCCTAAGCGGCCAGACCTACGAGCAGTACTTC.

The chain joins TRBV15 to TRBJ2-7, with D perhaps matching TRBD2 (6 bases). Per the germline V gene, CDR1 is LNHNV and CDR2 is YYDKDF (reference sequence). CDR3 length: 17 residues. Trimming took 0 bases from V and 2 from J, leaving 17 bases between them. The CDR3 sequence: CATSRDHRGLPPYEQYF. In DNA, the CDR3 is TGTGCCACCAGCAGAGATCATCGGGGACTCCCTCCCTACGAGCAGTACTTC.

This clone was counted between two and nine times. The chain couples TRBV7-9 to TRBJ2-7; D gene ambiguous. Per germline, CDR1 SEHNR and CDR2 FQNEAQ (reference sequence). The CDR3 contains 14 residues. V was clipped by 5 bases and J by 2 bases, with 13 bases between them. This CDR3 is CASSEVGTTYEQYF. The CDR3, as DNA: TGTGCCAGCAGCGAGGTCGGCACGACCTACGAGCAGTACTTC.

This chain joins TRBV6-1 and TRBJ2-3; 9 positions agree with TRBD2. The V gene's germline CDR1 is MNHNS and CDR2 SASEGT. After removal of 0 bases from V and 4 bases from J, the junction contained 2 bases not matched to a gene. This CDR3 has 15 amino acids. In DNA form, the CDR3 reads TGTGCCAGCAGTGAAGCGTTAGCGGGAGCAGATACGCAGTATTTT. It is translated as CASSEALAGADTQYF.

There are a few counts of this clone. V and J are TRBV27 and TRBJ1-5; 7 bases are shared with TRBD1. CDR3 length equals 13 residues. Germline CDR1 and CDR2: MNHEY and SMNVEV (reference sequence). The V gene end was trimmed by 5 bases and the J gene end by 5 bases; junction bases not matched to a gene: 3. In nucleotides, the CDR3 is TGTGCCAGCAGTCACAGGGGAGATCAGCCCCAGCATTTT. This encodes CASSHRGDQPQHF.

This chain links TRBV12-5 with TRBJ1-5; D unclear. Germline-derived CDR1 and CDR2 are LGHNT and FRNRAP. The CDR3 sequence is 19 residues long. V lost 1 base and J 1 base, leaving 20 bases between the germline ends. The CDR3 is CASGLDTGALSGSNQPQHF. In nucleotides, the CDR3 is TGTGCTAGTGGTTTGGATACGGGCGCTTTAAGTGGAAGCAATCAGCCCCAGCATTTT.

This clone was seen a few times. The chain links TRBV7-9 to TRBJ2-7; TRBD1 aligns across 8 bases. In germline, CDR1 is SEHNR, CDR2 FQNEAQ (reference sequence). The CDR3 length is 15 residues. The V and J ends lost 6 bases and 4 bases, in that order; junction bases with no gene match: 11. CDR3 sequence reads: CASRSTGGNYYEQYF. DNA of the CDR3: TGTGCCAGCAGATCTACAGGGGGGAATTATTACGAGCAGTACTTC.